These 2 T cell receptor beta chains share one sample of origin, sequenced in a study of response to subunit inactivated influenza vaccine. TCRdb called the RT-PCR reads again in MiXCR, with one record for every CDR3 protein. The sample carries 500,000 to 700,000 distinct CDR3 sequences, around 25% recorded once. These data are also associated with another study on T cells expressing NK-cell markers. Per that paper: Researchers built TCR beta cDNA using 5'RACE template switching with UMIs.

The sequences come from CD4+ T cells sorted from PBMCs, collected roughly 12 days after vaccination. These receptors all stem from a man in his forties or fifties who received an inactivated influenza vaccine.

This clonotype showed up just a few times. The chain is built from TRBV12-3 or TRBV12-4 and TRBJ2-7, with TRBD2 matching 11 bases. The CDR3 extends over 15 amino acids. V trimming: 8 bases; J trimming: 3 bases; junction bases outside the gene matches: 9. CDR3 loop: CASGKGLAESYEQYF. CDR3 DNA sequence: TGTGCCAGCGGAAAGGGACTAGCGGAGAGCTACGAGCAGTACTTC.

J is TRBJ2-1 and V is TRBV29-1; D is unresolved. CDR1 SQVTM and CDR2 ANQGSEA come from the germline V gene. V was trimmed by 3 bases and J by 9 bases, leaving 3 bases between them. This CDR3 spans 9 amino acids. CDR3 sequence reads: CSVDGEQFF. As DNA, the CDR3 is TGCAGCGTTGACGGTGAGCAGTTCTTC.